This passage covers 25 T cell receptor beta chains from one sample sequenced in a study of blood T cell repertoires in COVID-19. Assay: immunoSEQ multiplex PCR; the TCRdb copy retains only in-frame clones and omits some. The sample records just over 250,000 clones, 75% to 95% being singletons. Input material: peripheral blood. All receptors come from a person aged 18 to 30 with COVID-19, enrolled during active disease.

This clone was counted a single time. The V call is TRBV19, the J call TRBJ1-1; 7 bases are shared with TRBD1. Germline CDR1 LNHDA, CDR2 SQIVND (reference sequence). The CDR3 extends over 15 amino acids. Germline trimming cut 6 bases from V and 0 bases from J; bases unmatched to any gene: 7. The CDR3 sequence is CASSTGQALNTEAFF. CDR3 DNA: TGTGCCAGTAGCACCGGACAGGCATTGAACACTGAAGCTTTCTTT.

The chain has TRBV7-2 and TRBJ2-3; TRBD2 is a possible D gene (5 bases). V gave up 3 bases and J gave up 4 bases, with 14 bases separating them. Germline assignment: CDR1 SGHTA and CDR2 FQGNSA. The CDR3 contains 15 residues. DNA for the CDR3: TGTGCCAGCAGCTTCTCTAGCTCTTCAGCAGATACGCAGTATTTT. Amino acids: CASSFSSSSADTQYF.

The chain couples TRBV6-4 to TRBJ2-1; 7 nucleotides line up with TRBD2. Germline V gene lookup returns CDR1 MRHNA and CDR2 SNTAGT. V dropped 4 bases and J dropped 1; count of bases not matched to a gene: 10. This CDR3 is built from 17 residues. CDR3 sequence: CASSGPTSSWSYNEQFF. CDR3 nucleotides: TGTGCCAGCAGTGGCCCGACTAGCTCCTGGTCCTACAATGAGCAGTTCTTC.

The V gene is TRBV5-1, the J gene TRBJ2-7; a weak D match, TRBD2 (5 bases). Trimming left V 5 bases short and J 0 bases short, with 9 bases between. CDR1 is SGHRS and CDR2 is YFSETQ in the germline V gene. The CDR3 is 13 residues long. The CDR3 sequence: CASRTGSSYEQYF. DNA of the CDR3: TGCGCCAGCAGGACGGGGTCCTCCTACGAGCAGTACTTC.

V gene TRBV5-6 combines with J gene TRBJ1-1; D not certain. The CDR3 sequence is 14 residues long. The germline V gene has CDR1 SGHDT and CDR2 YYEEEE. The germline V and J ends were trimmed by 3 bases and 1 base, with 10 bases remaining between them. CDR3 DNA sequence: TGTGCCAGCAGCTCCCGGGATTGGAACACTGAAGCTTTCTTT. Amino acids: CASSSRDWNTEAFF.

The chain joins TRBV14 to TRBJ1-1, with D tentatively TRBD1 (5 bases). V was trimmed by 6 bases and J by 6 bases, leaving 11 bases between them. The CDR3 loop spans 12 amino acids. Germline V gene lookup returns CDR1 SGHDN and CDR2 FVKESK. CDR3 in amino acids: CASRLGGAEAFF. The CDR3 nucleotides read TGTGCCAGCAGACTTGGAGGGGCTGAAGCTTTCTTT.

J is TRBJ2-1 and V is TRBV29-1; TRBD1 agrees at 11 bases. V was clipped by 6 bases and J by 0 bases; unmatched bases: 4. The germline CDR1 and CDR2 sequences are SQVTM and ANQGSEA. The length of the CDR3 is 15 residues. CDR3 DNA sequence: TGCAGCGTCCATGGGACAGGGGGCTCCTACAATGAGCAGTTCTTC. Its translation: CSVHGTGGSYNEQFF.

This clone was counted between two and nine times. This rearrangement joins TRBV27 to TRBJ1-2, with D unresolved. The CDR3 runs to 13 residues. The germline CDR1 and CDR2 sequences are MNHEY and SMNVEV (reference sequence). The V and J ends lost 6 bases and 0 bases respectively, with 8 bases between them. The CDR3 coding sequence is TGTGCCAGCAGCCTGACTTCTAACTATGGCTACACCTTC. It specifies CASSLTSNYGYTF.

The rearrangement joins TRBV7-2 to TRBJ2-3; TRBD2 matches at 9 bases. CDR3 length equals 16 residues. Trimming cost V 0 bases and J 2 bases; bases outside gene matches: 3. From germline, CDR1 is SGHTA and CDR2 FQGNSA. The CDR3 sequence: CASSLALAGITDTQYF. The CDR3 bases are TGTGCCAGCAGCTTAGCACTAGCGGGCATCACAGATACGCAGTATTTT.

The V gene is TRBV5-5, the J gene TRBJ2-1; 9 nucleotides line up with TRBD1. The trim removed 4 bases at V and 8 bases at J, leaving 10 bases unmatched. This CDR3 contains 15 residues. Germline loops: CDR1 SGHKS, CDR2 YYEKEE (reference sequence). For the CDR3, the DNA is TGTGCCAGCAGCAGATCCGGGACAGGGAATCATGAGCAGTTCTTC. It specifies CASSRSGTGNHEQFF.

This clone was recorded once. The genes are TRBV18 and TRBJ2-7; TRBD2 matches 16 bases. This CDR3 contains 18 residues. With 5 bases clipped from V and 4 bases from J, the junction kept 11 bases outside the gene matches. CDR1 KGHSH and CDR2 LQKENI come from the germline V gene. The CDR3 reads CASSLTPGTSGRAYEQYF. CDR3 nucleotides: TGTGCCAGCTCATTGACTCCGGGGACTAGCGGGAGGGCGTACGAGCAGTACTTC. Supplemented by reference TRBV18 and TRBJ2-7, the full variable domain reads NAGVMQNPRHLVRRRGQEARLRCSPMKGHSHVYWYRQLPEEGLKFMVYLQKENIIDESGMPKERFSAEFPKEGPSILRIQQVVRGDSAAYFCASSLTPGTSGRAYEQYFGPGTRLTVT.

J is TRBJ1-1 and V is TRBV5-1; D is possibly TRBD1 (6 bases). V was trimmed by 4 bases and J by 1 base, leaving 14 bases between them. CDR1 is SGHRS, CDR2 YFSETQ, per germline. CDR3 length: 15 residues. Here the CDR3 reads CASSVGLTGNTEAFF. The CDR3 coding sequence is TGCGCCAGCAGCGTAGGCCTGACAGGGAACACTGAAGCTTTCTTT.

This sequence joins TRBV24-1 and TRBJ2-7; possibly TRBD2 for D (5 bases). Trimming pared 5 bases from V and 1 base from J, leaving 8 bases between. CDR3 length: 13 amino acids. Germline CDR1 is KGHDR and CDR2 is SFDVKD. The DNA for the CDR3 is TGTGCCACCAGTGGGGCGGGTTCCTACGAGCAGTACTTC. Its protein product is CATSGAGSYEQYF.

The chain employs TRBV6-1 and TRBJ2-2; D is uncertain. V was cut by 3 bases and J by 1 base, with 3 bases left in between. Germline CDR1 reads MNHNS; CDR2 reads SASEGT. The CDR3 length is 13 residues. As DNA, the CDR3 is TGTGCCAGCAGTGACAAGAACACCGGGGAGCTGTTTTTT. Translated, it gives CASSDKNTGELFF.

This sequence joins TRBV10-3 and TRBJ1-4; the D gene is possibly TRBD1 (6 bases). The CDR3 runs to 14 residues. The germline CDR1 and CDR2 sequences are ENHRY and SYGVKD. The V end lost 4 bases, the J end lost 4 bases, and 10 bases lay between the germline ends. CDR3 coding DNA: TGTGCCATCAGTGCCGGCAGGGGTAATGAAAAACTGTTTTTT. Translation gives CAISAGRGNEKLFF.

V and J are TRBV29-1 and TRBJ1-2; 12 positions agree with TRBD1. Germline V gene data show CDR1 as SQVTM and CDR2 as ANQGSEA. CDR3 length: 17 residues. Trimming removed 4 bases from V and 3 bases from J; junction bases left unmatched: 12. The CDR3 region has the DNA TGCAGCGTTGGGTTACGGGACAGGGGGCGTTCTGACTATGGCTACACCTTC. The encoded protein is CSVGLRDRGRSDYGYTF.

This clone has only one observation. The CDR3 is CASSQDTSGSTSSYEQYF. The CDR3 DNA is TGCGCCAGCAGCCAAGATACTAGCGGGAGTACGTCGTCCTACGAGCAGTACTTC. The rearrangement uses TRBV4-1 and TRBJ2-7, with TRBD2 identical over 11 bases. Germline CDR1 and CDR2: MGHRA and YSYEKL. V was clipped by 0 bases and J by 1 base; unmatched bases: 8. The CDR3 runs 18 residues.

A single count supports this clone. In nucleotides, the CDR3 is TGCGCCAGCAGCCGGACTAGCGGGAGCTCCTACGAGCAGTACTTC. Encoded protein: CASSRTSGSSYEQYF. V usage is TRBV5-1 and J usage is TRBJ2-7; TRBD2 matches at 13 bases. Trimming removed 4 bases from V and 0 bases from J; junction bases left unmatched: 1. The CDR3 sequence is 15 residues long. Germline CDR1 and CDR2: SGHRS and YFSETQ.

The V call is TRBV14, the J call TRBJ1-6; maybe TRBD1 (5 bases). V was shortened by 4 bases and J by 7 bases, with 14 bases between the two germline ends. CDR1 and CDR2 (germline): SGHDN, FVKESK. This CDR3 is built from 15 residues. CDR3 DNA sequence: TGTGCCAGCAGCCTCGCGGGGACTCGGAATTCACCCCTCCACTTT. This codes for CASSLAGTRNSPLHF.

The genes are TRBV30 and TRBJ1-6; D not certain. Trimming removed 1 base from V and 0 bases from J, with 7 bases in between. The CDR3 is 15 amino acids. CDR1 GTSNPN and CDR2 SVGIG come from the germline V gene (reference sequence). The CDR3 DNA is TGTGCCTGGAGTGCGGGGAGCTCCTATAATTCACCCCTCCACTTT. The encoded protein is CAWSAGSSYNSPLHF.

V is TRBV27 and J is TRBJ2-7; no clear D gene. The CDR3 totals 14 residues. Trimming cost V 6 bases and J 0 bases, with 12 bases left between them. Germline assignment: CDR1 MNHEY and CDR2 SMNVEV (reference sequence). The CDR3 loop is CASRPGRNSYEQYF. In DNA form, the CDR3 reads TGTGCCAGCAGGCCTGGCAGAAACTCCTACGAGCAGTACTTC.

CDR3 sequence reads: CASSQRQVNNSPLHF. CDR3 nucleotide sequence: TGTGCCAGCAGTCAGCGACAGGTTAACAATTCACCCCTCCACTTT. The V call is TRBV6-5, the J call TRBJ1-6; possible D gene TRBD1, 6 bases. With 5 bases removed from V and 7 bases from J, the gap between germline ends came to 15 bases. CDR3 length: 15 residues. CDR1 MNHEY and CDR2 SVGAGI come from the germline V gene.

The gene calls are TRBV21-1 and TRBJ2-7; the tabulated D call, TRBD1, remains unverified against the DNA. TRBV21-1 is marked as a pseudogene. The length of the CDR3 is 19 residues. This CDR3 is CASSKENRGRSGGSTEQYF. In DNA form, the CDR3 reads TGTGCCAGCAGCAAAGAGAACAGGGGGAGGTCCGGCGGTTCGACGGAGCAGTACTTC.

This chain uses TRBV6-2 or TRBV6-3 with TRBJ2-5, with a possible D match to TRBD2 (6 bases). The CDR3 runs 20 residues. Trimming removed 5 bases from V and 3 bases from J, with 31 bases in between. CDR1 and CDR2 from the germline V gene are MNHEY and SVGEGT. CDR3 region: CASSPYPGIAAGLGKETQYF. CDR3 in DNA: TGTGCCAGCAGTCCCTATCCCGGGATAGCGGCGGGGCTGGGAAAAGAGACCCAGTACTTC.

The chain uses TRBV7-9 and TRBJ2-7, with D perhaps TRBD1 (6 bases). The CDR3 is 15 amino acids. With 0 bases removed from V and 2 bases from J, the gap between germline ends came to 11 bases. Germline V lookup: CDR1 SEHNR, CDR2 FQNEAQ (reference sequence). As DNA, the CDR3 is TGTGCCAGCAGCTTAGCCACAGGGATAACCTACGAGCAGTACTTC. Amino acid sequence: CASSLATGITYEQYF.